Below are 16 T cell receptor beta chains sequenced from a single sample in a study of long-term antiretroviral therapy in people with HIV. Runs used v3.0 of the immunoSEQ assay and were done at survey level. Profiling relied on immunoSEQ multiplex PCR, and the TCRdb table lists in-frame clones only, not all of them. The sample has almost 35,000 clones; about 88% are singletons. The source was unsorted PBMCs, collected roughly 2.8 years before starting antiretroviral therapy. The receptors stem from a woman aged 30 to 39 with HIV.

J is TRBJ2-1 and V is TRBV14; perhaps TRBD2 as D (6 bases). Trimming pared 4 bases from V and 10 bases from J, leaving 17 bases between. The V gene's germline CDR1 is SGHDN and CDR2 FVKESK. The CDR3 extends over 14 amino acids. Written as DNA, the CDR3 is TGTGCCAGCAGCCCCTGGGGGGTTTCGGGGGAGCAGTTCTTC. The encoded protein is CASSPWGVSGEQFF.

CDR3 loop: CASSFLGRSGDTIYF. In DNA, the CDR3 is TGTGCCAGCAGTTTCCTCGGGAGGAGCGGCGACACCATATATTTT. The rearrangement uses TRBV27 and TRBJ1-3; D not certain. Trimming cost V 3 bases and J 8 bases, with 17 bases left between them. This CDR3 is 15 amino acids long. Germline values: CDR1 MNHEY, CDR2 SMNVEV (reference sequence).

The chain recombines TRBV19 with TRBJ1-5; possible D gene TRBD1, 6 bases. This CDR3 has 16 residues. V was clipped by 5 bases and J by 0 bases, with 14 bases between them. The germline V gene encodes CDR1 LNHDA and CDR2 SQIVND (reference sequence). The DNA for the CDR3 is TGTGCCAGTAGTTCCGGGACACTATATAGCAATCAGCCCCAGCATTTT. Encoded protein: CASSSGTLYSNQPQHF.

V usage is TRBV2 and J usage is TRBJ2-5, with D tentatively TRBD2 (5 bases). The CDR3 runs to 14 residues. Germline assignment: CDR1 SNHLY and CDR2 FYNNEI. V was clipped by 4 bases and J by 5 bases, with 14 bases between them. The CDR3 protein is CASSVGPTGETQYF. The CDR3 region has the DNA TGTGCCAGCAGTGTTGGCCCGACGGGGGAGACCCAGTACTTC.

V gene TRBV6-1 combines with J gene TRBJ1-5; D is undetermined. Germline V gene data show CDR1 as MNHNS and CDR2 as SASEGT. This CDR3 contains 14 residues. V dropped 9 bases and J dropped 0 bases, with 12 bases sitting between them. CDR3 sequence (DNA): TGTGCCAGTCAACATCTTGGTAGCAATCAGCCCCAGCATTTT. This codes for CASQHLGSNQPQHF.

The chain recombines TRBV19 with TRBJ1-2; maybe TRBD1 (5 bases). The CDR3 length is 12 residues. Germline-derived CDR1 and CDR2 are LNHDA and SQIVND (reference sequence). V shed 9 bases and J shed 2 bases, with 10 bases lying between them. CDR3 sequence: CASAGTNYGYTF. CDR3 in DNA: TGTGCCAGCGCCGGGACCAACTATGGCTACACCTTC.

V gene TRBV12-5 combines with J gene TRBJ1-4; D uncertain. There are 11 residues in the CDR3. CDR1 and CDR2 (germline): LGHNT, FRNRAP. CDR3 protein: CALQDNEKLFF. The CDR3 DNA reads as TGTGCCCTCCAGGATAATGAAAAACTGTTTTTT. Together with reference TRBV12-5 and TRBJ1-4, the CDR3 gives the full variable domain: DARVTQTPRHKVTEMGQEVTMRCQPILGHNTVFWYRQTMMQGLELLAYFRNRAPLDDSGMPKDRFSAEMPDATLATLKIQPSEPRDSAVYFCALQDNEKLFFGSGTQLSVL.

This chain joins TRBV10-1 and TRBJ1-1; tentative D call: TRBD1 (5 bases). The germline V gene encodes CDR1 WNHNN and CDR2 SYGVQD (reference sequence). Between the trimmed V and J ends, which lost 0 bases and 5 bases, there was a span of 13 bases. This CDR3 comprises 15 residues. The DNA of the CDR3 is TGCGCCAGCAGTGAGTCTAGGTGGGGGACGACTGAAGCTTTCTTT. Encoded protein: CASSESRWGTTEAFF.

V usage is TRBV29-1 and J usage is TRBJ2-1; TRBD2 agrees at 10 bases. J lost 7 bases, V lost 7 bases, and 13 bases had no gene match. CDR1 and CDR2 from the germline V gene are SQVTM and ANQGSEA. This CDR3 has 15 residues. In DNA form, the CDR3 reads TGCAGCGCGCCAGGAAGCGGGGGGGCCAGGAATGAGCAGTTCTTC. Encoded protein: CSAPGSGGARNEQFF.

The V gene is TRBV7-6, the J gene TRBJ2-5; D is unresolved. The CDR3 runs 14 residues. The V end was cut by 4 bases, the J end by 0 bases, with 9 bases between. Germline values: CDR1 SGHVS, CDR2 FNYEAQ. CDR3: CASSSDLYQETQYF. DNA of the CDR3: TGTGCCAGCAGCTCCGACCTGTACCAAGAGACCCAGTACTTC.

The V and J genes are TRBV6-6 and TRBJ1-2; a weak D match, TRBD1 (5 bases). The CDR3 totals 14 residues. The V and J ends lost 6 bases and 4 bases respectively, with 15 bases between them. CDR1 and CDR2 from the germline V gene are MNHNY and SVGAGI (reference sequence). The chain's CDR3 is CASRDGGMVYGYTF. CDR3 DNA sequence: TGTGCCAGCAGGGACGGGGGGATGGTCTATGGCTACACCTTC.

The rearrangement uses TRBV7-9 and TRBJ2-7, with D uncertain. Trimming removed 5 bases from V and 1 base from J, with 15 bases in between. The CDR3 extends over 15 amino acids. CDR1 and CDR2 from the germline V gene are SEHNR and FQNEAQ (reference sequence). The CDR3 DNA reads as TGTGCCAGCAGCCGAGCCGGGCGGTTGTCCTACGAGCAGTACTTC. It yields the protein CASSRAGRLSYEQYF.

The chain has TRBV7-3 and TRBJ2-5; TRBD2 matches 7 bases. CDR1 SGHTA and CDR2 FQGTGA come from the germline V gene. The CDR3 covers 13 residues. J lost 4 bases, V lost 5 bases, and 4 bases had no gene match. The CDR3 region has the DNA TGTGCCAGCAGCACTGGACTAGTAGAGACCCAGTACTTC. Its translation: CASSTGLVETQYF.

The chain uses TRBV6-1 and TRBJ2-7; the match to TRBD1 covers 9 bases. The CDR3 is 14 residues long. Losses at the gene ends were 6 bases for V and 6 bases for J; bases not matched to a gene: 9. Germline CDR1 and CDR2: MNHNS and SASEGT. The DNA of the CDR3 is TGTGCCAGCAGATTCTCCGGGACAGGGATCGAGCAGTACTTC. It encodes CASRFSGTGIEQYF.

The J gene is TRBJ1-2, the V gene TRBV11-1; no clear D. The germline CDR1 and CDR2 sequences are SGHAT and FQDESV (reference sequence). This CDR3 spans 13 amino acids. The V end was cut by 10 bases, the J end by 2 bases, with 14 bases between. The CDR3 here is CATAPDLNYGYTF. DNA of the CDR3: TGTGCCACCGCGCCGGACCTGAACTATGGCTACACCTTC.

The chain combines TRBV11-2 with TRBJ2-5; 8 bases map to TRBD2. The CDR3 has 15 residues. V shed 8 bases, J shed 4 bases, and the junction held 12 bases outside the gene matches. Germline V lookup: CDR1 SGHAT, CDR2 FQNNGV. CDR3 bases: TGTGCCAGCGGCCGTAGCGGGGACGCGAGAGAGACCCAGTACTTC. The encoded protein is CASGRSGDARETQYF.